These 20 T cell receptor beta chains were all obtained from the same sample, sequenced in a study of cytomegalovirus exposure and HLA in healthy donors. Researchers ran the PCR with 60 Vbeta and 13 Jbeta primers. This table comes from immunoSEQ multiplex PCR, and its TCRdb copy is limited to in-frame clones, with some not included. Of 130,000 to 150,000 clones detected, about three quarters appear once; the ten largest clones hold 1% to 1.5%. Sequencing was performed on PBMCs. These receptor sequences come from a male donor in good health and CMV-seropositive.

The CDR3 region is CSVAGLAGGLVGNEQFF. CDR3 bases: TGCAGCGTTGCGGGACTAGCGGGGGGGCTTGTCGGTAATGAGCAGTTCTTC. The V gene is TRBV29-1, the J gene TRBJ2-1, with 16 bases lining up with TRBD2. The V segment lost 4 bases and the J segment 7 bases; nucleotides outside the gene matches: 10. The CDR3 is made up of 17 amino acids. Germline CDR1 reads SQVTM; CDR2 reads ANQGSEA.

The chain carries TRBV5-5 and TRBJ1-6; TRBD1 matches at 9 bases. The CDR3 has 16 residues. The J segment lost 8 bases and the V segment lost 0 bases, leaving 6 bases of the junction unmatched. CDR1 SGHKS and CDR2 YYEKEE come from the germline V gene (reference sequence). The CDR3, as DNA: TGTGCCAGCAGCTTGGTTACAGGGGGCCCCTATTCACCCCTCCACTTT. Encoded protein: CASSLVTGGPYSPLHF.

The chain carries TRBV10-3 and TRBJ2-7, with D perhaps matching TRBD2 (5 bases). The CDR3 extends over 13 amino acids. The germline V gene has CDR1 ENHRY and CDR2 SYGVKD. V lost 6 bases to trimming and J lost 2 bases, with 11 bases between them. CDR3 amino acids: CAIRAYGAYEQYF. CDR3 bases: TGTGCCATCAGGGCGTACGGGGCCTACGAGCAGTACTTC.

This clone appeared a single time. The chain uses TRBV7-2 and TRBJ1-5, with a possible D match to TRBD1 (5 bases). This CDR3 is 17 amino acids long. Trimming left V 2 bases short and J 0 bases short, with 14 bases between. Germline lookup yields CDR1 SGHTA and CDR2 FQGNSA. The CDR3 here is CASSLFGTGYSNQPQHF. CDR3 DNA: TGTGCCAGCAGCTTATTTGGTACAGGATATAGCAATCAGCCCCAGCATTTT.

The V call is TRBV19, the J call TRBJ2-1; 10 nucleotides match TRBD2. The CDR3 length is 15 residues. The V segment lost 2 bases and the J segment 4 bases; nucleotides outside the gene matches: 2. From germline, CDR1 is LNHDA and CDR2 SQIVND (reference sequence). CDR3 sequence (DNA): TGTGCCAGTAGTATAAGCGGGGGGGTATACAATGAGCAGTTCTTC. This encodes CASSISGGVYNEQFF. Supplemented by reference TRBV19 and TRBJ2-1, the full variable domain reads DGGITQSPKYLFRKEGQNVTLSCEQNLNHDAMYWYRQDPGQGLRLIYYSQIVNDFQKGDIAEGYSVSREKKESFPLTVTSAQKNPTAFYLCASSISGGVYNEQFFGPGTRLTVL.

This sequence joins TRBV28 and TRBJ1-4; D not resolved. Germline V gene lookup returns CDR1 MDHEN and CDR2 SYDVKM. The CDR3 has 14 residues. Trimming took off 6 bases at V and 8 bases at J, with 16 bases between the two ends. CDR3 sequence (DNA): TGTGCCAGCAGCATAGACACGGGAATGGAAAAACTGTTTTTT. Its translation is CASSIDTGMEKLFF.

This clone was seen more than once but under ten times. The chain employs TRBV10-1 and TRBJ2-5; D perhaps matches TRBD2 (6 bases). Germline V gene lookup returns CDR1 WNHNN and CDR2 SYGVQD (reference sequence). The CDR3 is 18 amino acids. Trimming left V 11 bases short and J 2 bases short, with 30 bases between. The CDR3: CAGLRVWLALNLQETQYF. The CDR3 DNA sequence: TGCGCCGGACTGAGGGTTTGGCTAGCGTTAAATCTTCAAGAGACCCAGTACTTC.

V gene TRBV7-2 combines with J gene TRBJ2-3, with D uncertain. The CDR3 runs 18 residues. Germline V gene data show CDR1 as SGHTA and CDR2 as FQGNSA. V was trimmed by 2 bases and J by 2 bases, leaving 20 bases between them. The CDR3 region is CASSLYSPVLLFTDTQYF. In DNA form, the CDR3 reads TGTGCCAGCAGCTTATATAGCCCCGTCCTCCTGTTCACAGATACGCAGTATTTT.

J is TRBJ2-7 and V is TRBV28, with 10 bases lining up with TRBD2. The CDR3 extends over 13 amino acids. The germline gives CDR1 MDHEN, CDR2 SYDVKM. The junction had 5 bases not matched to a gene; V was cut back by 6 bases and J by 6 bases. The DNA for the CDR3 is TGTGCCAGCAGGTTACCTAGCGGGGGCGAGCAGTACTTC. It codes for CASRLPSGGEQYF.

The chain recombines TRBV27 with TRBJ2-1; the match to TRBD1 covers 10 bases. Trimming cost V 5 bases and J 4 bases; bases outside gene matches: 14. Germline V gene sequence: CDR1 MNHEY, CDR2 SMNVEV (reference sequence). This CDR3 region has 18 residues. For the CDR3, the DNA is TGTGCCAGCAGTAACCCCGACGTTGGACAGGGGGATTACAATGAGCAGTTCTTC. Its translation: CASSNPDVGQGDYNEQFF.

This chain uses TRBV28 with TRBJ2-1; TRBD2 agrees at 10 bases. Germline values: CDR1 MDHEN, CDR2 SYDVKM. The CDR3 covers 16 residues. Losses at the gene ends were 3 bases for V and 8 bases for J; bases not matched to a gene: 10. The CDR3: CASSLGLAGVEDEQFF. The CDR3 DNA reads TGTGCCAGCAGTTTGGGGCTAGCGGGAGTGGAGGATGAGCAGTTCTTC.

The chain is built from TRBV6-1 and TRBJ2-1; D is possibly TRBD1 (5 bases). Germline CDR1 reads MNHNS; CDR2 reads SASEGT. Trimming pared 7 bases from V and 0 bases from J, leaving 10 bases between. The CDR3 is 14 residues long. In DNA form, the CDR3 reads TGTGCCAGCACTAGACAGAGCTCCTACAATGAGCAGTTCTTC. This sequence encodes CASTRQSSYNEQFF.

V usage is TRBV11-2 and J usage is TRBJ2-1, with 8 nucleotides matching TRBD2. V trimming: 6 bases; J trimming: 7 bases; junction bases outside the gene matches: 11. Per germline, CDR1 SGHAT and CDR2 FQNNGV. The CDR3 sequence is 15 residues long. The CDR3 loop reads CASRSFGGGTNEQFF. DNA of the CDR3: TGTGCCAGCAGGTCCTTCGGGGGGGGTACGAATGAGCAGTTCTTC.

This clone was picked up one time. This sample also contains other DNA sequences that code for the same CDR3. The chain employs TRBV29-1 and TRBJ1-3; D is unclear. The length of the CDR3 is 12 residues. Germline V CDR1 and CDR2: SQVTM, ANQGSEA. V lost 1 base and J 3 bases, leaving 4 bases between the germline ends. The CDR3 here is CSVEGGGNTIYF. The CDR3 DNA is TGCAGCGTTGAAGGCGGTGGAAACACCATATATTTT.

This clone was recorded once. CDR3 loop: CASSQLDETSYEQYF. Here the CDR3 DNA reads TGCGCCAGCAGCCAACTAGACGAGACTTCCTACGAGCAGTACTTC. The chain recombines TRBV4-1 with TRBJ2-7; D not certain. The CDR3 is made up of 15 amino acids. V was pared by 2 bases and J by 1 base, with 12 bases between. Germline V CDR1 and CDR2: MGHRA, YSYEKL.

The V gene is TRBV4-3, the J gene TRBJ2-7; D not certain. The CDR3 covers 13 residues. Germline V lookup: CDR1 LGHNA, CDR2 YSLEER. V was clipped by 0 bases and J by 4 bases, with 7 bases between them. The CDR3 spells CASSQDPMYEQYF. The CDR3 nucleotides read TGCGCCAGCAGCCAAGACCCCATGTACGAGCAGTACTTC.

The chain uses TRBV5-5 and TRBJ1-5; the match to TRBD1 covers 7 bases. The V gene end was trimmed by 5 bases and the J gene end by 9 bases; junction bases not matched to a gene: 5. Germline CDR1 SGHKS, CDR2 YYEKEE (reference sequence). This CDR3 region has 12 residues. The CDR3 loop is CASSLPGGPQHF. CDR3 DNA: TGTGCCAGCAGTCTTCCAGGGGGGCCCCAGCATTTT.

The chain combines TRBV6-1 with TRBJ1-4, with 9 bases identical to TRBD1. This CDR3 comprises 16 residues. V lost 2 bases to trimming and J lost 8 bases; unmatched junction nucleotides: 9. Germline V CDR1 and CDR2: MNHNS, SASEGT. In DNA, the CDR3 is TGTGCCAGCAGTGAAACGGACAGGGGTTGGGGGGAAAAACTGTTTTTT. Translating gives CASSETDRGWGEKLFF.

V gene TRBV5-1 combines with J gene TRBJ2-1; TRBD1 is a possible D gene (6 bases). Trimming cost V 1 base and J 7 bases, with 12 bases left between them. CDR3 length: 14 amino acids. Looked up from germline, CDR1 is SGHRS and CDR2 is YFSETQ. Here the CDR3 reads CASSLTGWTNEQFF. The CDR3 DNA sequence: TGCGCCAGCAGCTTGACAGGGTGGACGAATGAGCAGTTCTTC.

The V and J genes are TRBV5-4 and TRBJ2-2, with D perhaps matching TRBD2 (6 bases). Germline V CDR1 and CDR2: SGHNT, YYREEE (reference sequence). Trimming stripped 2 bases from V and 0 bases from J, with 8 bases between. The CDR3 runs 15 residues. CDR3 amino acids: CASSLGGANTGELFF. DNA for the CDR3: TGTGCCAGCAGCTTAGGAGGGGCGAACACCGGGGAGCTGTTTTTT.